Shown below are 21 T cell receptor beta chains from a single sample sequenced in a study of blood T cell repertoires in COVID-19. Clones were read by immunoSEQ multiplex PCR, and TCRdb kept only the in-frame ones, dropping some. This sample has around 300,000 clones, with around 90% found just once. Specimen: peripheral blood. These receptors came from a woman aged 25-40 years with COVID-19, enrolled during active disease.

A few counts support this clone. The chain is built from TRBV28 and TRBJ2-2; 9 bases line up with TRBD2. With V trimmed by 4 bases and J by 7 bases, 16 bases remained unmatched. CDR3 length equals 18 residues. CDR1 MDHEN and CDR2 SYDVKM come from the germline V gene. The CDR3 loop reads CASSSYSGTSKRGGELFF. The CDR3 region has the DNA TGTGCCAGCAGTTCTTACTCCGGGACTAGCAAGAGGGGCGGGGAGCTGTTTTTT.

The genes are TRBV28 and TRBJ2-7; 10 nucleotides match TRBD2. With V trimmed by 9 bases and J by 2 bases, 4 bases remained unmatched. The CDR3 consists of 13 residues. The germline CDR1 and CDR2 sequences are MDHEN and SYDVKM. Here the CDR3 reads CASSAGGPYEQYF. CDR3 nucleotides: TGTGCCAGTTCAGCGGGAGGGCCCTACGAGCAGTACTTC.

There are many counts of this clone. V and J are TRBV30 and TRBJ2-2; 8 positions agree with TRBD2. J lost 4 bases, V lost 0 bases, and 4 bases had no gene match. The CDR3 has 15 amino acids. Germline CDR1 GTSNPN, CDR2 SVGIG (reference sequence). CDR3 amino acids: CAWSVIGRGTGELFF. In DNA, the CDR3 is TGTGCCTGGAGTGTGATCGGGAGGGGCACCGGGGAGCTGTTTTTT.

The rearrangement joins TRBV5-4 to TRBJ2-1; D may be TRBD2 (5 bases). The germline V gene encodes CDR1 SGHNT and CDR2 YYREEE (reference sequence). Trimming left V 4 bases short and J 0 bases short, with 11 bases between. The CDR3 length is 15 residues. The CDR3 spells CASSPKRNSYNEQFF. In nucleotides, the CDR3 is TGTGCCAGCAGCCCGAAGCGGAACTCCTACAATGAGCAGTTCTTC.

The V call is TRBV2, the J call TRBJ1-2, with D perhaps TRBD1 (6 bases). Germline CDR1 is SNHLY and CDR2 is FYNNEI. The CDR3 sequence is 12 residues long. Trimming took 7 bases from V and 2 from J, leaving 8 bases between them. The CDR3 loop is CASIQGNYGYTF. As DNA, the CDR3 is TGTGCCAGCATACAGGGAAACTATGGCTACACCTTC.

The chain joins TRBV5-1 to TRBJ2-1; 8 bases line up with TRBD1. The CDR3 is 15 amino acids. CDR1 SGHRS and CDR2 YFSETQ come from the germline V gene. The V and J ends lost 4 bases and 2 bases, in that order; junction bases with no gene match: 5. CDR3 nucleotides: TGCGCCAGCAGCACCGGGACAGGTACCTACAATGAGCAGTTCTTC. Translating it yields CASSTGTGTYNEQFF.

The table lists this clone with a count of one. V gene TRBV28 combines with J gene TRBJ1-4; D uncertain. CDR1 is MDHEN, CDR2 SYDVKM, per germline. This CDR3 has 14 residues. V was shortened by 2 bases and J by 8 bases, with 12 bases between the two germline ends. The CDR3 sequence is CASSLRPPREKLFF. As DNA, the CDR3 is TGTGCCAGCAGTTTACGCCCGCCGCGAGAAAAACTGTTTTTT.

The rearrangement joins TRBV6-6 to TRBJ1-5; 7 bases are a match to TRBD1. Per the germline V gene, CDR1 is MNHNY and CDR2 is SVGAGI (reference sequence). This CDR3 contains 14 residues. Trimming at V came to 7 bases and at J to 3 bases, leaving 6 bases not matched to a gene. The CDR3 sequence: CASTGGGHNQPQHF. For the CDR3, the DNA is TGTGCCAGCACCGGAGGGGGCCACAATCAGCCCCAGCATTTT.

This clone was recorded once. The V call is TRBV7-9, the J call TRBJ2-3; 9 bases map to TRBD2. CDR3 length: 15 amino acids. CDR1 and CDR2 (germline): SEHNR, FQNEAQ (reference sequence). Trimming took 3 bases from V and 2 from J; bases not matched to a gene: 3. CDR3 protein: CASSFSSGVTDTQYF. The DNA for the CDR3 is TGTGCCAGCAGCTTCTCTAGCGGGGTCACAGATACGCAGTATTTT.

This CDR3 is CASSQGDSPQYF. CDR3 sequence (DNA): TGTGCCAGCAGCCAAGGGGACTCCCCCCAGTATTTT. This rearrangement joins TRBV3-1 (or the pseudogene TRBV3-2) to TRBJ2-3; maybe TRBD2 (6 bases). CDR3 size: 12 residues. CDR1 is LGHDT, CDR2 YNNKEL, per germline (reference sequence). V shed 1 base and J shed 12 bases, with 11 bases lying between them.

The chain recombines TRBV28 with TRBJ2-1; 13 bases match TRBD2. J gave up 8 bases and V 6 bases, and 10 bases lay outside the gene matches. Germline V gives CDR1 MDHEN, CDR2 SYDVKM. This CDR3 has 16 amino acids. CDR3 amino acids: CASSPGLAGVGHEQFF. The CDR3 nucleotides are TGTGCCAGCAGCCCCGGACTAGCGGGAGTGGGCCATGAGCAGTTCTTC. The variable domain in full, completed from reference TRBV28 and TRBJ2-1, reads DVKVTQSSRYLVKRTGEKVFLECVQDMDHENMFWYRQDPGLGLRLIYFSYDVKMKEKGDIPEGYSVSREKKERFSLILESASTNQTSMYLCASSPGLAGVGHEQFFGPGTRLTVL.

The genes are TRBV6-5 and TRBJ2-5, with D maybe TRBD1 (7 bases). CDR3 size: 15 residues. The germline gives CDR1 MNHEY, CDR2 SVGAGI. Trimming pared 1 base from V and 4 bases from J, leaving 13 bases between. The CDR3 protein is CASSYFRQGGETQYF. The CDR3, as DNA: TGTGCCAGCAGTTACTTTCGACAGGGAGGAGAGACCCAGTACTTC.

The rearrangement links TRBV7-2 to TRBJ1-6, with a weak D call TRBD1 (5 bases). Trimming took 4 bases from V and 10 from J, leaving 17 bases between them. This CDR3 is built from 15 residues. In germline, CDR1 is SGHTA, CDR2 FQGNSA. CDR3 protein: CASSYASREGSPLHF. CDR3 nucleotides: TGTGCCAGCAGCTATGCGAGCAGGGAGGGGTCACCCCTCCACTTT.

The V and J genes are TRBV6-5 and TRBJ2-4, with D possibly being TRBD2 (5 bases). V was trimmed by 8 bases and J by 8 bases, leaving 10 bases between them. CDR1 MNHEY and CDR2 SVGAGI come from the germline V gene. The CDR3 has 11 residues. The CDR3, as DNA: TGTGCCAGCCTCCGGGGAGACATTCAGTACTTC. Protein sequence: CASLRGDIQYF.

This rearrangement joins TRBV10-1 to TRBJ2-3; 15 bases are shared with TRBD2. Germline V lookup: CDR1 WNHNN, CDR2 SYGVQD (reference sequence). J lost 2 bases, V lost 5 bases, and 5 bases had no gene match. The CDR3 covers 17 residues. The CDR3 protein is CASSSGLAGGPTDTQYF. The CDR3 DNA is TGCGCCAGCAGTTCGGGACTAGCGGGAGGCCCCACAGATACGCAGTATTTT.

This clone was found once. This rearrangement joins TRBV6-6 to TRBJ1-5; D is unresolved. The germline V and J ends were trimmed by 7 bases and 7 bases, with 14 bases remaining between them. This CDR3 comprises 13 residues. CDR1 and CDR2 (germline): MNHNY, SVGAGI (reference sequence). DNA for the CDR3: TGTGCCAGCAACAGCGCGGACTCCCAGCCCCAGCATTTT. Translating it yields CASNSADSQPQHF.

The V and J genes are TRBV28 and TRBJ1-4, with D perhaps matching TRBD1 (6 bases). Trimming pared 7 bases from V and 7 bases from J, leaving 22 bases between. The CDR3 contains 16 residues. Germline V lookup: CDR1 MDHEN, CDR2 SYDVKM. The CDR3 protein is CASTLDRTNTGEKLFF. CDR3 in DNA: TGTGCCAGCACCCTAGACAGGACAAACACGGGTGAAAAACTGTTTTTT.

In DNA form, the CDR3 reads TGTGCCATAGGGGGACTAGCGGACTACAATGAGCAGTTCTTC. As protein: CAIGGLADYNEQFF. The rearrangement joins TRBV10-3 to TRBJ2-1, with 11 bases matching TRBD2. CDR1 and CDR2 from the germline V gene are ENHRY and SYGVKD. With 9 bases clipped from V and 3 bases from J, the junction kept 4 bases outside the gene matches. The CDR3 contains 14 residues.

The V call is TRBV3-1 (or the pseudogene TRBV3-2), the J call TRBJ1-2, with a possible D match to TRBD1 (6 bases). In germline, CDR1 is LGHDT, CDR2 YNNKEL (reference sequence). Trimming removed 0 bases from V and 8 bases from J, with 13 bases in between. CDR3 length: 14 amino acids. The CDR3: CASSQETRGGGYTF. The CDR3 nucleotides read TGTGCCAGCAGCCAAGAGACCAGGGGCGGAGGCTACACCTTC.

The chain couples TRBV6-5 to TRBJ2-2, with TRBD2 identical over 7 bases. The junction had 5 bases not matched to a gene; V was cut back by 2 bases and J by 2 bases. CDR1 and CDR2 (germline): MNHEY, SVGAGI. The CDR3 has 16 residues. The CDR3 nucleotides are TGTGCCAGCAGTTACGGGCTAGCGGTAAACACCGGGGAGCTGTTTTTT. Translating it yields CASSYGLAVNTGELFF.

This chain connects TRBV19 to TRBJ2-7, with 15 bases that match TRBD2. Germline CDR1 LNHDA, CDR2 SQIVND (reference sequence). The CDR3 is 18 residues long. V shed 4 bases and J 4 bases; nucleotides not matched to a gene: 11. The CDR3 coding sequence is TGTGCCAGTAGTACCCGGACTAGCGGGAGGGCCTCCGCTTACGAGCAGTACTTC. Its translation: CASSTRTSGRASAYEQYF.